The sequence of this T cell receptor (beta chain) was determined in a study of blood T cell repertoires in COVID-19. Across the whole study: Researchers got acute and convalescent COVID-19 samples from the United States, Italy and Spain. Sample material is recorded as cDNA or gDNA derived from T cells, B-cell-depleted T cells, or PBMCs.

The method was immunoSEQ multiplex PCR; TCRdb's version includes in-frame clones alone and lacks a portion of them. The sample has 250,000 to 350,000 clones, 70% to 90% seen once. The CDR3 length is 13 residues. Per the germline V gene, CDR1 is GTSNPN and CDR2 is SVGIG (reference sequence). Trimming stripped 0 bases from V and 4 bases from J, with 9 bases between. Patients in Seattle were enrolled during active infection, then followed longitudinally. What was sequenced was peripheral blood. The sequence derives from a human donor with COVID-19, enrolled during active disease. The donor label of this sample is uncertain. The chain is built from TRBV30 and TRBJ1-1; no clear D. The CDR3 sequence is CAWSVSEVTEAFF. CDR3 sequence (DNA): TGTGCCTGGAGTGTATCTGAGGTCACTGAAGCTTTCTTT.